This note documents a single TCR beta chain sequence. What it binds is unknown. After removal of 0 bases from V and 3 bases from J, the junction contained 6 bases not matched to a gene. The CDR3 sequence is 16 residues long. Germline lookup yields CDR1 MGHRA and CDR2 YSYEKL. These data come from a study of cytomegalovirus exposure and HLA in healthy donors. General study results and limits: In a later analysis, V- and J-gene trimming of beta chains associated with a DCLRE1C missense variant, replicated independently. The study recorded 150 to 200 TCR beta chains that were cytomegalovirus-associated.

PCR primers comprised 60 Vbeta and 13 Jbeta primers. The assay was immunoSEQ multiplex PCR, and TCRdb's table has in-frame clones only and misses some. The sample shows about 140,000 clones, more than 75% of them seen only once. These donors counted as nominally healthy when sampled, but unrecorded immune exposures were likely. The V and J genes are TRBV4-1 and TRBJ2-3, with 7 nucleotides matching TRBD1. Material for sequencing was PBMCs. This receptor was obtained from a female donor in good health and CMV-seronegative. The CDR3 DNA follows: TGCGCCAGCAGCCAAGAGGGGACAGTCCGGACAGATACGCAGTATTTT. This translates into CASSQEGTVRTDTQYF.